This T cell receptor beta chain is from a study of shared clonotypes between healthy human individuals. Study observations and caveats: Among non-shared clonotypes, generation probabilities were lower than among those shared by all four donors.

Germline-derived CDR1 and CDR2 are LNHDA and SQIVND (reference sequence). CDR3 length: 13 amino acids. The ends lost 4 bases at V and 5 bases at J; junction bases unmatched: 4. Remarks on this clone: As yet, its antigen is unknown.

Naive CD4+ cells were CD45RA-selected; the remaining cells were memory. Genomic DNA from each subset was divided evenly over several immunoSEQ plates. TCRdb's table, derived via immunoSEQ multiplex PCR, lists solely in-frame clones and lacks some. The repertoire holds about 2.4 million clones, 90% to 95% seen once, with around 0.15% in the top ten. The TCR originated in a man younger than 35 in good health. This chain connects TRBV19 to TRBJ2-5; 7 bases match TRBD2. Specimen: naive CD4+ T cells sorted from blood. Subset here: CD45RA+ positively selected. The CDR3: CASSRAGSETQYF. The CDR3 DNA follows: TGTGCCAGTAGTAGAGCGGGGTCGGAGACCCAGTACTTC.